The 13 T cell receptor beta chains in this list originate from one sample, sequenced in a study of blood T cell repertoires in COVID-19. The repertoire was sequenced with immunoSEQ multiplex PCR; TCRdb's copy has only in-frame clones and lacks some. The sample lists about 190,000 clones, about four fifths occurring once. Material: PBMCs or T cells enriched from blood (not recorded which). The origin of the receptors is a woman aged 30 to 39 who had recovered from COVID-19.

The chain employs TRBV19 and TRBJ2-5, with D possibly TRBD2 on 5 matching bases. This CDR3 has 15 residues. V lost 5 bases to trimming and J lost 5 bases, with 18 bases between them. In germline, CDR1 is LNHDA, CDR2 SQIVND (reference sequence). This chain's CDR3 is CASSSPREGRETQYF. The CDR3 DNA reads as TGTGCCAGTAGTTCACCGCGCGAGGGCAGGGAGACCCAGTACTTC.

This chain joins TRBV5-1 and TRBJ2-1, with 14 positions matching TRBD2. CDR1 SGHRS and CDR2 YFSETQ come from the germline V gene. The CDR3 contains 15 residues. J lost 6 bases, V lost 4 bases, and 3 bases had no gene match. The CDR3 here is CASSLGLAGANEQFF. The DNA of the CDR3 is TGCGCCAGCAGCCTGGGACTAGCGGGAGCCAATGAGCAGTTCTTC.

This chain uses TRBV28 with TRBJ1-5; no clear D gene. Germline V gene data show CDR1 as MDHEN and CDR2 as SYDVKM. CDR3 length: 15 amino acids. Trimming removed 5 bases from V and 5 bases from J, with 16 bases in between. The CDR3 here is CASSTLGPGDQPQHF. The CDR3 coding sequence is TGTGCCAGCAGTACCTTAGGGCCCGGGGATCAGCCCCAGCATTTT.

The rearrangement uses TRBV18 and TRBJ1-2; TRBD1 matches 8 bases. The germline V gene encodes CDR1 KGHSH and CDR2 LQKENI. This CDR3 spans 15 amino acids. After removal of 3 bases from V and 6 bases from J, the junction contained 9 bases not matched to a gene. This CDR3 is CASSPGQDLRHGYTF. In DNA form, the CDR3 reads TGTGCCAGCTCACCGGGACAGGACTTACGGCATGGCTACACCTTC.

The chain combines TRBV7-6 with TRBJ2-3; D unclear. Germline values: CDR1 SGHVS, CDR2 FNYEAQ. The CDR3 has 16 residues. The ends were cut back, 1 base at V and 0 bases at J, with 11 bases in the middle. The CDR3 DNA is TGTGCCAGCAGCTTAGTGGCGGTCTCTAGCACAGATACGCAGTATTTT. Translated: CASSLVAVSSTDTQYF.

This clone is a singleton in its sample. This chain connects TRBV21-1 to TRBJ1-4. TRBV21-1 is described as a pseudogene. The CDR3 totals 11 residues. The CDR3 DNA is TGTGCCAGCGGAAGGCGGGAAAAACTGTTTTTT. This codes for CASGRREKLFF.

The chain employs TRBV5-1 and TRBJ2-2; the match to TRBD2 covers 8 bases. This CDR3 is built from 15 residues. Germline V CDR1 and CDR2: SGHRS, YFSETQ. The V gene end was trimmed by 0 bases and the J gene end by 6 bases; junction bases not matched to a gene: 4. CDR3 amino acids: CASSLAGGPAGELFF. The CDR3 coding sequence is TGCGCCAGCAGCTTGGCGGGAGGGCCGGCCGGGGAGCTGTTTTTT.

The chain uses TRBV5-1 and TRBJ1-2; no reliable D call. The CDR3 is 16 residues long. The V and J ends lost 0 bases and 1 base respectively, with 13 bases between them. The germline gives CDR1 SGHRS, CDR2 YFSETQ. CDR3 residues: CASSLGPGQLNYGYTF. In nucleotides, the CDR3 is TGCGCCAGCAGCTTGGGCCCAGGCCAGCTTAACTATGGCTACACCTTC.

V usage is TRBV5-1 and J usage is TRBJ2-3, with D tentatively TRBD1 (6 bases). V was pared by 0 bases and J by 4 bases, with 12 bases between. Germline assignment: CDR1 SGHRS and CDR2 YFSETQ. This CDR3 contains 15 residues. The CDR3, as DNA: TGCGCCAGCAGCTTGGTAGGGGGTTCTCCAGATACGCAGTATTTT. As protein: CASSLVGGSPDTQYF.

The chain links TRBV18 to TRBJ2-1; TRBD2 aligns across 8 bases. Unmatched junction bases numbered 4, after V lost 2 bases and J lost 4 bases. CDR1 and CDR2 from the germline V gene are KGHSH and LQKENI. The CDR3 covers 15 residues. CDR3 sequence (DNA): TGTGCCAGCTCACCAGGCGGGGGGATTTACAATGAGCAGTTCTTC. Protein: CASSPGGGIYNEQFF.

The chain couples TRBV10-3 to TRBJ1-3; no clear D. The V and J ends lost 6 bases and 4 bases respectively, with 16 bases between them. There are 15 residues in the CDR3. Germline lookup yields CDR1 ENHRY and CDR2 SYGVKD. The CDR3 DNA reads as TGTGCCATCAGGGCCCGTGGGTCGGGAGGAAACACCATATATTTT. Its translation is CAIRARGSGGNTIYF.

CDR3 DNA sequence: TGTGCCAGCAGGAGGGCCTATGGCTACACCTTC. Its protein is CASRRAYGYTF. This sequence joins TRBV2 and TRBJ1-2; the D is unclear. The length of the CDR3 is 11 residues. CDR1 is SNHLY, CDR2 FYNNEI, per germline. Trimming left V 6 bases short and J 4 bases short, with 6 bases between.

The chain couples TRBV24-1 to TRBJ1-4; 9 bases fit TRBD1. Trimming at V came to 4 bases and at J to 7 bases, leaving 6 bases not matched to a gene. CDR1 is KGHDR, CDR2 SFDVKD, per germline. The CDR3 totals 15 residues. CDR3 DNA: TGTGCCACCAGTGACCGGGGACAGGGCCGTGAAAAACTGTTTTTT. Translating gives CATSDRGQGREKLFF.